This record covers a single T cell receptor beta chain. The sample is drawn from a study of human T cells and chemical hapten exposure. In the study overall: Investigators sensitized about 2 cm by about 2 cm of upper inner arm skin with 2% DPC. The patients, most of them female, presented with alopecia areata, totalis or universalis. Patches that contained 0.01% DPC were applied to the upper back and read at 6 days.

Time point specified: patch test 1, 2 weeks after DPC sensitization. Treatment specified: therapeutic diphenylcyclopropenone sensitization with weekly scalp DPC. TCRdb re-called the RACE reads with MiXCR, one entry per CDR3 protein. The data hold approximately 340,000 distinct CDR3 sequences, with 6% to 8.5% observed a single time. The CDR3 totals 14 residues. The V gene lost 4 bases and the J gene lost 2 bases, with 10 bases spanning the gap. In germline, CDR1 is LGHNA, CDR2 YNFKEQ. The sample was whole blood, taken in connection with sensitization to the hapten diphenylcyclopropenone (DPC). This receptor was identified in a woman between 18 and 29 years old with alopecia areata. Some clones in this sample may be carry-over from other donors' samples. This chain connects TRBV4-2 to TRBJ2-3, with D perhaps TRBD1 (6 bases). The CDR3 region is CASSRGQYTDTQYF. DNA for the CDR3: TGTGCCAGCAGCCGCGGACAGTACACAGATACGCAGTATTTT.